The next 23 T cell receptor beta chains were all read from a single sample in a study of blood T cells in healthy people across ages. Through a sample-barcoded 5' primer and a J-beta primer mix, a second PCR was run for roughly 7 to 11 cycles. TCRdb used MiXCR to reprocess the 5' RACE reads, holding one entry per CDR3 protein. The sample lists about 780,000 distinct CDR3 sequences; around 50% were seen once. Sequencing was carried out using blood. The receptors shown here come from an elderly man in good health.

The chain couples TRBV20-1 to TRBJ2-5; TRBD1 agrees at 8 bases. The V and J ends lost 4 bases and 4 bases, in that order; junction bases with no gene match: 11. CDR1 DFQATT and CDR2 SNEGSKA come from the germline V gene (reference sequence). The CDR3 has 15 residues. Here the CDR3 reads CSANPGQVAGETQYF. The CDR3 nucleotides are TGCAGTGCTAACCCGGGACAGGTAGCTGGAGAGACCCAGTACTTC.

V usage is TRBV10-1 and J usage is TRBJ2-1; D is perhaps TRBD2 (6 bases). V was cut by 0 bases and J by 9 bases, with 9 bases left in between. This CDR3 is 13 amino acids long. In germline, CDR1 is WNHNN, CDR2 SYGVQD (reference sequence). The CDR3 protein is CASSESLGGEQFF. CDR3 sequence (DNA): TGCGCCAGCAGTGAGTCGCTCGGGGGTGAGCAGTTCTTC.

The chain has TRBV7-2 and TRBJ2-1; 9 bases match TRBD2. There are 15 residues in the CDR3. Germline loops: CDR1 SGHTA, CDR2 FQGNSA. The V and J ends lost 5 bases and 3 bases, in that order; junction bases with no gene match: 5. CDR3 nucleotide sequence: TGTGCCAGCAGCGCGACTAGCGGAAACTACAATGAGCAGTTCTTC. This gives the protein CASSATSGNYNEQFF.

Here the CDR3 reads CASTGEFEYEQYF. CDR3 bases: TGCGCCAGCACCGGGGAGTTCGAATACGAGCAGTACTTC. V usage is TRBV5-1 and J usage is TRBJ2-7; possibly TRBD2 for D (5 bases). The V end was cut by 6 bases, the J end by 4 bases, with 14 bases between. Germline-derived CDR1 and CDR2 are SGHRS and YFSETQ. The CDR3 spans 13 residues.

This chain uses TRBV6-6 with TRBJ2-3; D unresolved. V was clipped by 6 bases and J by 4 bases, with 14 bases between them. The CDR3 length is 14 residues. Germline assignment: CDR1 MNHNY and CDR2 SVGAGI (reference sequence). This CDR3 is CASSSDPVADTQYF. The CDR3 bases are TGTGCCAGCAGCTCGGACCCAGTCGCAGATACGCAGTATTTT.

This clonotype occurred a few times. A clone one base away is much larger, so this may be a read error. This chain connects TRBV4-1 to TRBJ2-5, with 9 positions matching TRBD2. The germline gives CDR1 MGHRA, CDR2 YSYEKL. The ends lost 0 bases at V and 11 bases at J; junction bases unmatched: 10. The CDR3 runs to 15 residues. The chain's CDR3 is CASSQDPSGINEQYF. The CDR3 DNA is TGCGCCAGCAGCCAAGACCCTAGCGGGATCAATGAGCAGTACTTC.

This clonotype showed up just a few times. This chain connects TRBV29-1 to TRBJ1-5; D remains unclear. The V gene lost 4 bases and the J gene lost 2 bases, with 15 bases spanning the gap. Per germline, CDR1 SQVTM and CDR2 ANQGSEA. This CDR3 region has 15 residues. CDR3 DNA: TGCAGCGTTGTCAGGAACCTCGGGGGCAATCAGCCCCAGCATTTT. Its protein product is CSVVRNLGGNQPQHF. Complete variable domain (other parts from reference TRBV29-1 and TRBJ1-5): SAVISQKPSRDICQRGTSLTIQCQVDSQVTMMFWYRQQPGQSLTLIATANQGSEATYESGFVIDKFPISRPNLTFSTLTVSNMSPEDSSIYLCSVVRNLGGNQPQHFGDGTRLSIL.

The CDR3, as DNA: TGTGCCAGCAGCTTAGATCCCCGGGACAGGGCAAGGGCCGGGGAGCTGTTTTTT. The encoded protein is CASSLDPRDRARAGELFF. The V and J genes are TRBV11-2 and TRBJ2-2, with TRBD1 matching over 9 bases. Germline-derived CDR1 and CDR2 are SGHAT and FQNNGV. Trimming cost V 0 bases and J 6 bases; bases outside gene matches: 11. This CDR3 region has 18 residues.

Points on this clonotype: Compared with germline, one end of the junction differs, possibly owing to a read error. The chain has TRBV7-8 and TRBJ1-2; D might be TRBD1 (6 bases). The CDR3 consists of 12 residues. Germline CDR1 SGHVS, CDR2 FQNEAQ. As DNA, the CDR3 is TGTGTCAGCAGCTCCTCATCAGGGGTCTACACCTTC. Protein product: CVSSSSSGVYTF.

The chain links TRBV20-1 to TRBJ2-3; TRBD1 or TRBD2 may be the D gene (6 bases each). Germline CDR1 DFQATT, CDR2 SNEGSKA (reference sequence). Between the trimmed V and J ends, which lost 5 bases and 4 bases, there was a span of 19 bases. CDR3 size: 15 residues. This chain's CDR3 is CSAGGALGGPDTQYF. CDR3 bases: TGCAGTGCTGGGGGAGCCTTGGGGGGCCCAGATACGCAGTATTTT.

V and J are TRBV29-1 and TRBJ2-5, with D perhaps matching TRBD1 (6 bases). Germline values: CDR1 SQVTM, CDR2 ANQGSEA. V was trimmed by 7 bases and J by 3 bases, leaving 18 bases between them. The CDR3 is made up of 14 amino acids. The chain's CDR3 is CSAFLNSGEETQYF. CDR3 in DNA: TGCAGCGCTTTTCTGAATTCAGGGGAAGAGACCCAGTACTTC.

This clonotype was counted only a few times. This chain uses TRBV7-2 with TRBJ1-1; TRBD1 agrees at 7 bases. The germline V gene has CDR1 SGHTA and CDR2 FQGNSA. The CDR3 runs to 14 residues. V lost 5 bases and J lost 0; bases outside the gene matches: 3. Here the CDR3 DNA reads TGTGCCAGCAGCCAAGGGGGCCTGAACACTGAAGCTTTCTTT. Translated: CASSQGGLNTEAFF.

The chain joins TRBV11-2 to TRBJ2-7; TRBD1 agrees at 10 bases. CDR3 length: 16 amino acids. Per the germline V gene, CDR1 is SGHAT and CDR2 is FQNNGV. The ends lost 5 bases at V and 4 bases at J; junction bases unmatched: 11. The CDR3 DNA follows: TGTGCCAGCAGCCCTGGGACAGGGGCCTTATTGTACGAGCAGTACTTC. It translates to CASSPGTGALLYEQYF.

V usage is TRBV5-1 and J usage is TRBJ2-1; 7 bases agree with TRBD2. Losses at the gene ends were 3 bases for V and 6 bases for J; bases not matched to a gene: 3. The germline V gene encodes CDR1 SGHRS and CDR2 YFSETQ. The CDR3 runs 13 residues. The CDR3 coding sequence is TGCGCCAGCAGCTCCAGACTAGCCAATGAGCAGTTCTTC. Protein: CASSSRLANEQFF.

The V gene is TRBV4-1, the J gene TRBJ2-3; D unresolved. The CDR3 is 13 amino acids. Trimming pared 0 bases from V and 2 bases from J, leaving 3 bases between. The V gene's germline CDR1 is MGHRA and CDR2 YSYEKL. Written as DNA, the CDR3 is TGCGCCAGCAGCCAAGAGGCCACAGATACGCAGTATTTT. This sequence encodes CASSQEATDTQYF.

The chain joins TRBV28 to TRBJ1-5; D gene uncertain. Germline values: CDR1 MDHEN, CDR2 SYDVKM. V dropped 2 bases and J dropped 10 bases, with 9 bases sitting between them. CDR3 length: 12 amino acids. Written as DNA, the CDR3 is TGTGCCAGCAGTTTAGGGTTGAACCCCCAGCATTTT. This gives the protein CASSLGLNPQHF.

V gene TRBV29-1 combines with J gene TRBJ1-2, with TRBD1 identical over 7 bases. Germline trimming cut 3 bases from V and 4 bases from J; bases unmatched to any gene: 8. There are 14 residues in the CDR3. Per the germline V gene, CDR1 is SQVTM and CDR2 is ANQGSEA. DNA of the CDR3: TGCAGCGTTGATCGGGACAGAAAAAGCTATGGCTACACCTTC. Amino acids: CSVDRDRKSYGYTF.

The chain combines TRBV20-1 with TRBJ2-7, with D unclear. CDR1 is DFQATT, CDR2 SNEGSKA, per germline (reference sequence). This CDR3 has 13 residues. V shed 3 bases and J shed 0 bases, with 9 bases lying between them. Here the CDR3 reads CSASIQSSYEQYF. The DNA of the CDR3 is TGCAGTGCTAGTATCCAGAGCTCCTACGAGCAGTACTTC.

This clonotype has only a few counts. The chain recombines TRBV7-9 with TRBJ2-4; 14 bases align to TRBD2. The CDR3 contains 16 residues. V trimming: 4 bases; J trimming: 9 bases; junction bases outside the gene matches: 8. The germline gives CDR1 SEHNR, CDR2 FQNEAQ (reference sequence). The CDR3 here is CASSSPGLAGVAIQYF. The DNA for the CDR3 is TGTGCCAGCAGCTCACCGGGACTAGCGGGAGTGGCCATTCAGTACTTC.

The chain joins TRBV29-1 to TRBJ2-7, with TRBD1 matching over 10 bases. The J call may be mistaken, given a closer DNA end match to TRBJ2-5. CDR1 and CDR2 from the germline V gene are SQVTM and ANQGSEA. The CDR3 spans 15 residues. CDR3 sequence: CSVEEWGQGTKTQYF. CDR3 coding DNA: TGCAGCGTTGAAGAATGGGGACAGGGGACGAAGACCCAGTACTTC.

The rearrangement joins TRBV6-5 to TRBJ2-7, with TRBD2 as a possible D gene (5 bases). Germline loops: CDR1 MNHEY, CDR2 SVGAGI. The CDR3 sequence is 14 residues long. Trimming removed 6 bases from V and 3 bases from J, with 15 bases in between. The CDR3 is CASRKSGDHYEQYF. The CDR3 bases are TGTGCCAGCAGGAAGAGCGGAGACCACTACGAGCAGTACTTC.

V usage is TRBV3-1 and J usage is TRBJ2-1, with unresolved D. Trimming stripped 6 bases from V and 0 bases from J, with 15 bases between. Per the germline V gene, CDR1 is LGHDT and CDR2 is YNNKEL (reference sequence). The CDR3 contains 16 residues. The DNA for the CDR3 is TGTGCCAGCAGTTTATTGGGCACGAGCTCCTACAATGAGCAGTTCTTC. It codes for CASSLLGTSSYNEQFF.

The chain has TRBV6-2 or TRBV6-3 and TRBJ2-5, with D hard to call. Germline V CDR1 and CDR2: MNHEY, SVGEGT. The CDR3 spans 16 residues. Trimming stripped 0 bases from V and 4 bases from J, with 15 bases between. The CDR3 loop is CASSYSNLGIRETQYF. Written as DNA, the CDR3 is TGTGCCAGCAGTTACTCGAATCTGGGGATCCGAGAGACCCAGTACTTC.